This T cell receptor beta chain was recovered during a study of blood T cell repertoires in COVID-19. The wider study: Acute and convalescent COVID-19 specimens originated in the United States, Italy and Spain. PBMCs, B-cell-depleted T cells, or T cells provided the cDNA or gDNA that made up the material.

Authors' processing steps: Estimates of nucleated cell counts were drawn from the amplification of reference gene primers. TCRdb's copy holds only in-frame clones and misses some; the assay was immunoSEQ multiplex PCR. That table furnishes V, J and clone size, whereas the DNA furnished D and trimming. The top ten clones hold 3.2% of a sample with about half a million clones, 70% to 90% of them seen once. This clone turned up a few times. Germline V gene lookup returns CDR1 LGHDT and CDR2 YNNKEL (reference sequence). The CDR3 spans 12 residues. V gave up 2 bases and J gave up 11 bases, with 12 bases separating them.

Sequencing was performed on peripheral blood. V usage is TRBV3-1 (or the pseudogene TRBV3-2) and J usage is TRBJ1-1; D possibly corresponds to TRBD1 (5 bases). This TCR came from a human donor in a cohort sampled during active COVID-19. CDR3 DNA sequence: TGTGCCAGCAGCCAATCCGACAGAATGGCTTTCTTT. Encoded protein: CASSQSDRMAFF.